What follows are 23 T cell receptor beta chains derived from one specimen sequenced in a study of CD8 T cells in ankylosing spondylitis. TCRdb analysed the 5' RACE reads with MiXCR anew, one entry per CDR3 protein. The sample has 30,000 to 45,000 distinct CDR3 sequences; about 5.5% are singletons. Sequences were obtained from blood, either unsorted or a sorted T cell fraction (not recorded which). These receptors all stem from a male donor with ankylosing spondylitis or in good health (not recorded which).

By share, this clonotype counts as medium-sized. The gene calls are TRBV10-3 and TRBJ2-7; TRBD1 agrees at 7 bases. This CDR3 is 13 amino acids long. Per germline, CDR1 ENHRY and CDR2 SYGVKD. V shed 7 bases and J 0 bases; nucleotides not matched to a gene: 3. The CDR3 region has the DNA TGTGCCATCAAGGGGGCAAGCTCCTACGAGCAGTACTTC. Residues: CAIKGASSYEQYF.

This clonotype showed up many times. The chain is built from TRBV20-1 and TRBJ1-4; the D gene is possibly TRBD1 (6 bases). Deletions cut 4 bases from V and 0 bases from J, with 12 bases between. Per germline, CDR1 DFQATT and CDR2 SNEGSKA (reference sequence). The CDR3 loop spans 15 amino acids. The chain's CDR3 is CSATYPGATNEKLFF. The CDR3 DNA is TGCAGTGCTACATACCCAGGGGCAACTAATGAAAAACTGTTTTTT.

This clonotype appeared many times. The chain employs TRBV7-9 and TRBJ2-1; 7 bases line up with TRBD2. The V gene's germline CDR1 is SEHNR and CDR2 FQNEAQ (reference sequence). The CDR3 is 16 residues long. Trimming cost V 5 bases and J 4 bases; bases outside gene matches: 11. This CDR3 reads CASSPPGLTGYNEQFF. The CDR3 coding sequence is TGTGCCAGCAGCCCCCCGGGACTAACAGGTTACAATGAGCAGTTCTTC. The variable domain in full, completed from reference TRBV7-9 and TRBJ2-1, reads DTGVSQNPRHKITKRGQNVTFRCDPISEHNRLYWYRQTLGQGPEFLTYFQNEAQLEKSRLLSDRFSAERPKGSFSTLEIQRTEQGDSAMYLCASSPPGLTGYNEQFFGPGTRLTVL.

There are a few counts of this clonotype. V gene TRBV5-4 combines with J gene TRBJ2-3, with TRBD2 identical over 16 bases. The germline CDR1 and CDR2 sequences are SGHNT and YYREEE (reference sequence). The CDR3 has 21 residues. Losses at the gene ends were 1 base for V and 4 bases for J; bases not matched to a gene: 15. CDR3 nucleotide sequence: TGTGCCAGCAGCTTGTGGTCGGGACTAGCGGGGGGGAGGCGGTTGGCAGATACGCAGTATTTT. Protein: CASSLWSGLAGGRRLADTQYF. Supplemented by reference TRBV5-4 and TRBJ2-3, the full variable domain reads ETGVTQSPTHLIKTRGQQVTLRCSSQSGHNTVSWYQQALGQGPQFIFQYYREEENGRGNFPPRFSGLQFPNYSSELNVNALELDDSALYLCASSLWSGLAGGRRLADTQYFGPGTRLTVL.

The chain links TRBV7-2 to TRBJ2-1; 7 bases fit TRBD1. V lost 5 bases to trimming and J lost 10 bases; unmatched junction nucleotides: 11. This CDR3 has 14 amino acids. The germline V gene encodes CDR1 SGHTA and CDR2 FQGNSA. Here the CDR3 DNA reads TGTGCCAGCAGCATACGTCAGGGGGATAGGGAGCAGTTCTTC. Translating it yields CASSIRQGDREQFF.

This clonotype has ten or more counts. In nucleotides, the CDR3 is TGTGCCAGCAGCTTAGTCCCAGGGGAGGACTATGGCTACACCTTC. Residues: CASSLVPGEDYGYTF. The V and J genes are TRBV7-2 and TRBJ1-2; a possible D gene is TRBD1 (6 bases). Trimming removed 1 base from V and 3 bases from J, with 12 bases in between. Germline CDR1 is SGHTA and CDR2 is FQGNSA. This CDR3 comprises 15 residues.

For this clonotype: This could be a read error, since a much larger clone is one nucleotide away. CDR3 loop: CASSYRDPYEQYF. The CDR3 nucleotides read TGTGCCAGCAGCTACCGGGATCCCTACGAGCAGTACTTC. The gene calls are TRBV11-2 and TRBJ2-7; D possibly corresponds to TRBD2 (5 bases). Trimming took off 4 bases at V and 2 bases at J, with 9 bases between the two ends. The germline CDR1 and CDR2 sequences are SGHAT and FQNNGV. This CDR3 region has 13 residues. Variable domain in full (rest from reference TRBV11-2 and TRBJ2-7): EAGVAQSPRYKIIEKRQSVAFWCNPISGHATLYWYQQILGQGPKLLIQFQNNGVVDDSQLPKDRFSAERLKGVDSTLKIQPAKLEDSAVYLCASSYRDPYEQYFGPGTRLTVT.

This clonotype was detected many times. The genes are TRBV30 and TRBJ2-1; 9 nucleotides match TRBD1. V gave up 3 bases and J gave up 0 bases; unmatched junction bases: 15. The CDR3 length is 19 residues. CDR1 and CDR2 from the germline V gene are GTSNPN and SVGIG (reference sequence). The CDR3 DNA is TGTGCCTGGAGCGGTTTAGGGACAGGGATAAAAGTCTCCTACAATGAGCAGTTCTTC. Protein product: CAWSGLGTGIKVSYNEQFF.

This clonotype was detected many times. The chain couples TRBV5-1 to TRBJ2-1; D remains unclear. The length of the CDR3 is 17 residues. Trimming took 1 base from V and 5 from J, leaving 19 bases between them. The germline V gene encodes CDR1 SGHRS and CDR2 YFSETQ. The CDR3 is CASSLSVQVGSNNEQFF. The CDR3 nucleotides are TGCGCCAGCAGCTTGTCCGTCCAGGTTGGGTCGAACAATGAGCAGTTCTTC.

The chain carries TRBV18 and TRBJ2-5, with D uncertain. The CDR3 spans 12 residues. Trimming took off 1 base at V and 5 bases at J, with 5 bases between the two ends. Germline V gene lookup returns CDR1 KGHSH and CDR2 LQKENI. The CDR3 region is CASSPLGETQYF. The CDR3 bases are TGTGCCAGCTCACCACTTGGGGAGACCCAGTACTTC. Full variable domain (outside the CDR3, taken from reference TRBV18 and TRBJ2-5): NAGVMQNPRHLVRRRGQEARLRCSPMKGHSHVYWYRQLPEEGLKFMVYLQKENIIDESGMPKERFSAEFPKEGPSILRIQQVVRGDSAAYFCASSPLGETQYFGPGTRLLVL.

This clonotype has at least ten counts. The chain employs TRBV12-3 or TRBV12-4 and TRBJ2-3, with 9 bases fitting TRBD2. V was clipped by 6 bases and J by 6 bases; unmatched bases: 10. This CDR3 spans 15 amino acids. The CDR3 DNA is TGTGCCAGCAGCCCGCGGGGGGGGCGTACTGATACGCAGTATTTT. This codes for CASSPRGGRTDTQYF.

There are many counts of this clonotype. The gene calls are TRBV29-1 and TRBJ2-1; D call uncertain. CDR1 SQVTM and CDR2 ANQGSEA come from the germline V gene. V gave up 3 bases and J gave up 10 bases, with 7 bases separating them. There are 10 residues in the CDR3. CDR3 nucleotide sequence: TGCAGCGTTGATGTATGGGAGCAGTTCTTC. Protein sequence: CSVDVWEQFF.

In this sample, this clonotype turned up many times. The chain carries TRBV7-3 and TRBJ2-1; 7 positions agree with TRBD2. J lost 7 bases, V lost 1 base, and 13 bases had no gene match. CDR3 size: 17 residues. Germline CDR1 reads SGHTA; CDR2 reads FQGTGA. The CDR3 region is CASSLNGRAGVGNEQFF. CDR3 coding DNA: TGTGCCAGCAGCTTAAACGGCCGGGCGGGAGTGGGAAATGAGCAGTTCTTC. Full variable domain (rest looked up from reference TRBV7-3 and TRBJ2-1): GAGVSQTPSNKVTEKGKYVELRCDPISGHTALYWYRQSLGQGPEFLIYFQGTGAADDSGLPNDRFFAVRPEGSVSTLKIQRTERGDSAVYLCASSLNGRAGVGNEQFFGPGTRLTVL.

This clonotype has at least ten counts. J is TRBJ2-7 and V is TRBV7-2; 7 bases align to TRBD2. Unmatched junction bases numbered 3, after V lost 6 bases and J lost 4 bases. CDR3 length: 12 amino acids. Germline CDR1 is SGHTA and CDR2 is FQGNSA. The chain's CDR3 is CASSQGLYEQYF. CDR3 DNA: TGTGCCAGCAGTCAGGGACTATACGAGCAGTACTTC.

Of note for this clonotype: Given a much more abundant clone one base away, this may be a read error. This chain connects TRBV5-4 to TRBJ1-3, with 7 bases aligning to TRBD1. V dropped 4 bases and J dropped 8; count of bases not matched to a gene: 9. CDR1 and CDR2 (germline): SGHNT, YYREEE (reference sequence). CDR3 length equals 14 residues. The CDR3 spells CASSSMTGKDTIYF. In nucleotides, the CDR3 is TGTGCCAGCAGCAGCATGACAGGGAAAGACACCATATATTTT.

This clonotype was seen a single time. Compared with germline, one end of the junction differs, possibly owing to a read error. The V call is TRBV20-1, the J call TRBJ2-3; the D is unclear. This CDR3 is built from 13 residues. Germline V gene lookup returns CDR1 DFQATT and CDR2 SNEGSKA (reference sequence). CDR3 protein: CSAGDHPTDTQYF. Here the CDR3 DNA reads TGCAGTGCTGGAGATCACCCAACGGATACGCAGTATTTT.

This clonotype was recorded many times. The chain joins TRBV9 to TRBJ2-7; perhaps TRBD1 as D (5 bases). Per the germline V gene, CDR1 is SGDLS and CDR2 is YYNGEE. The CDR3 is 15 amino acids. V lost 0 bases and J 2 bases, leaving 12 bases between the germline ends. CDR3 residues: CASSVDDSDAYEQYF. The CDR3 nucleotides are TGTGCCAGCAGCGTAGACGACAGCGATGCCTACGAGCAGTACTTC. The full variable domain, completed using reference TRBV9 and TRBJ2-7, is DSGVTQTPKHLITATGQRVTLRCSPRSGDLSVYWYQQSLDQGLQFLIQYYNGEERAKGNILERFSAQQFPDLHSELNLSSLELGDSALYFCASSVDDSDAYEQYFGPGTRLTVT.

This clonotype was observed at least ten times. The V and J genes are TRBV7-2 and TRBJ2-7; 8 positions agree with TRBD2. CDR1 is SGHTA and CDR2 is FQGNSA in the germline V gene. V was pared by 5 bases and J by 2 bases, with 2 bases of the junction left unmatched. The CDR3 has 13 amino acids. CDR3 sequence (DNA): TGTGCCAGCAGCGTGGGACTAGCCTACGAGCAGTACTTC. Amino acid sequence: CASSVGLAYEQYF.

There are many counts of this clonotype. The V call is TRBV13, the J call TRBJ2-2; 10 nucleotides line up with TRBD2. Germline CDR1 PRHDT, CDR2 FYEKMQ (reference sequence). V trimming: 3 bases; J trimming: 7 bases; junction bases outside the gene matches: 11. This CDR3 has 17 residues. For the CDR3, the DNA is TGTGCCAGCAGCTTTGGGAGTCTAGCGGGAGAAGGCGGGGAGCTGTTTTTT. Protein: CASSFGSLAGEGGELFF.

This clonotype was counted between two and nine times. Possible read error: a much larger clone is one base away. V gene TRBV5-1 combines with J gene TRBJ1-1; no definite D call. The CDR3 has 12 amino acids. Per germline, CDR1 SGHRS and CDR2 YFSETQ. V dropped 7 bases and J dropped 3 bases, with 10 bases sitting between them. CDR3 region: CASQNDDTEAFF. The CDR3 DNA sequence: TGCGCCAGCCAGAACGACGACACTGAAGCTTTCTTT.

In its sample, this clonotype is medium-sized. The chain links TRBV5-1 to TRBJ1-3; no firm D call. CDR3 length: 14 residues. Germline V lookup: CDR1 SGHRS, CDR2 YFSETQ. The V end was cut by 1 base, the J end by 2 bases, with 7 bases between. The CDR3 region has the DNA TGCGCCAGCAGCTTGTTCTCAGCTGGAAACACCATATATTTT. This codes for CASSLFSAGNTIYF.

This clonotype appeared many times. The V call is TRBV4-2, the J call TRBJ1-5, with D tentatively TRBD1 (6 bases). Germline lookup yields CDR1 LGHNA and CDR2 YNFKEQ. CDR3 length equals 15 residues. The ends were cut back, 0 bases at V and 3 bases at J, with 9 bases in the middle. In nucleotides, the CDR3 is TGTGCCAGCAGCCAAGAGACAGGAGACAATCAGCCCCAGCATTTT. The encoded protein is CASSQETGDNQPQHF.

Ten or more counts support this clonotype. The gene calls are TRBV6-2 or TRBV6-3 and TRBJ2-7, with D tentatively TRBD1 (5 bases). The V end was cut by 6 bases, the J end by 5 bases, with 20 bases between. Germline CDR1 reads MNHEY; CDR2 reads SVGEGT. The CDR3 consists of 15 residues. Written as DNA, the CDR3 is TGTGCCAGCAGAACCCCAGACAGATCTGCACACGAGCAGTACTTC. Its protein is CASRTPDRSAHEQYF.